This T cell receptor (beta chain) was recorded in a study of CD8 T cells in Susac syndrome. Study-wide findings and caveats: As the study acknowledged, the number of individuals in its TCR sequencing and HLA analysis was relatively small.

Germline loops: CDR1 SEHNR, CDR2 FQNEAQ (reference sequence). The CDR3 covers 15 residues. Trimming took off 5 bases at V and 4 bases at J, with 12 bases between the two ends. RNA in amounts of roughly 0.5 to 1 ug was reverse transcribed with random hexamers. TCR beta CDR3 was amplified by immunoSEQ multiplex PCR. This amplification extended across 54 Vbeta and 13 Jbeta segments. MiXCR, applied by TCRdb to the immunoSEQ multiplex PCR reads, yields one record per CDR3 protein. Among 230,000 or so distinct CDR3 sequences listed, 95% were seen once. As to this clonotype: Its antigen is unknown.

Sequencing was performed on CD4+ T cells from PBMCs. The V gene is TRBV7-9, the J gene TRBJ2-6; D uncertain. This TCR derives from a human donor with multiple sclerosis. The CDR3 sequence: CASSPGQSGANVLTF. DNA of the CDR3: TGTGCCAGCAGCCCCGGCCAATCCGGGGCCAACGTCCTGACTTTC.